These 10 T cell receptor beta chains were sequenced from one sample in a study of blood T cell repertoires in COVID-19. Sequencing was performed with immunoSEQ multiplex PCR; in TCRdb, only in-frame clones are kept and a portion is missing. The sample shows some 380,000 clones, roughly 90% of them seen only once. The sample taken for sequencing was PBMCs or T cells enriched from blood (not recorded which). Receptor source: a woman aged 40 to 55 with acute COVID-19.

The chain couples TRBV24-1 to TRBJ1-4; D gene ambiguous. Germline loops: CDR1 KGHDR, CDR2 SFDVKD. This CDR3 region has 16 residues. The V gene lost 3 bases and the J gene lost 4 bases, with 14 bases spanning the gap. This CDR3 reads CATSDARYKFNEKLFF. DNA of the CDR3: TGTGCCACCAGTGATGCCAGGTATAAATTTAATGAAAAACTGTTTTTT.

This chain uses TRBV3-1 (or the pseudogene TRBV3-2) with TRBJ1-1; D remains ambiguous. The V gene lost 6 bases and the J gene lost 0 bases, with 8 bases spanning the gap. Germline loops: CDR1 LGHDT, CDR2 YNNKEL (reference sequence). The CDR3 consists of 13 residues. Here the CDR3 reads CASSSLLNTEAFF. The CDR3 bases are TGTGCCAGCAGTTCCCTCTTGAACACTGAAGCTTTCTTT.

V usage is TRBV30 and J usage is TRBJ2-3, with 8 bases aligning to TRBD2. The CDR3 has 16 residues. Trimming cost V 0 bases and J 3 bases; bases outside gene matches: 8. Germline CDR1 reads GTSNPN; CDR2 reads SVGIG (reference sequence). CDR3 amino acids: CAWSVERGGITDTQYF. The CDR3 DNA is TGTGCCTGGAGTGTAGAACGGGGGGGCATAACAGATACGCAGTATTTT.

In DNA, the CDR3 is TGTGCCAGCAGCAAACTAGCGGGGGGGCCTTATCAAGAGACCCAGTACTTC. Amino acid sequence: CASSKLAGGPYQETQYF. The rearrangement uses TRBV2 and TRBJ2-5; 13 bases agree with TRBD2. The CDR3 is made up of 17 amino acids. J lost 2 bases, V lost 6 bases, and 9 bases had no gene match. The germline V gene has CDR1 SNHLY and CDR2 FYNNEI.

The chain has TRBV24-1 and TRBJ2-7, with TRBD1 matching over 9 bases. The germline gives CDR1 KGHDR, CDR2 SFDVKD. The CDR3 spans 17 residues. V dropped 2 bases and J dropped 4; count of bases not matched to a gene: 11. CDR3 sequence reads: CATSDSPPGTGLYEQYF. The DNA of the CDR3 is TGTGCCACCAGTGATTCTCCCCCCGGGACAGGGCTATACGAGCAGTACTTC.

This chain connects TRBV12-5 to TRBJ1-2; D gene ambiguous. The germline V gene encodes CDR1 LGHNT and CDR2 FRNRAP. V was cut by 2 bases and J by 7 bases, with 11 bases left in between. The CDR3 has 13 residues. CDR3 nucleotides: TGTGCTAGTGGTTTGCCCCCTCTACTTGGCTACACCTTC. Translation gives CASGLPPLLGYTF.

This chain links TRBV6-5 with TRBJ2-7; D call uncertain. The V end was cut by 2 bases, the J end by 6 bases, with 11 bases between. The CDR3 length is 13 residues. In germline, CDR1 is MNHEY, CDR2 SVGAGI. The CDR3 reads CASSYAPTGEQYF. In nucleotides, the CDR3 is TGTGCCAGCAGTTACGCACCGACGGGCGAGCAGTACTTC.

As for this clone: This CDR3 is also generated by other DNA sequences in the sample. This rearrangement joins TRBV19 to TRBJ1-5; D may be TRBD1 (5 bases). Germline V gene data show CDR1 as LNHDA and CDR2 as SQIVND (reference sequence). Trimming cost V 0 bases and J 7 bases, with 7 bases left between them. CDR3 length equals 13 residues. CDR3 sequence reads: CASSIDRVQPQHF. CDR3 nucleotide sequence: TGTGCCAGTAGTATAGACAGGGTACAGCCCCAGCATTTT.

The V gene is TRBV2, the J gene TRBJ1-6, with TRBD1 matching 7 bases. The CDR3 has 15 residues. The germline V gene has CDR1 SNHLY and CDR2 FYNNEI. The trim removed 7 bases at V and 3 bases at J, leaving 6 bases unmatched. The CDR3 DNA follows: TGTGCCAGCACCCTCCGGGACAGCTATAATTCACCCCTCCACTTT. This encodes CASTLRDSYNSPLHF.

This chain uses TRBV11-2 with TRBJ2-5; 7 bases align to TRBD1. The CDR3 contains 15 residues. V dropped 1 base and J dropped 2; count of bases not matched to a gene: 4. Germline CDR1 reads SGHAT; CDR2 reads FQNNGV. The CDR3 DNA reads TGTGCCAGCAGCTTAGCCGGGACAGTACAAGAGACCCAGTACTTC. Encoded protein: CASSLAGTVQETQYF.